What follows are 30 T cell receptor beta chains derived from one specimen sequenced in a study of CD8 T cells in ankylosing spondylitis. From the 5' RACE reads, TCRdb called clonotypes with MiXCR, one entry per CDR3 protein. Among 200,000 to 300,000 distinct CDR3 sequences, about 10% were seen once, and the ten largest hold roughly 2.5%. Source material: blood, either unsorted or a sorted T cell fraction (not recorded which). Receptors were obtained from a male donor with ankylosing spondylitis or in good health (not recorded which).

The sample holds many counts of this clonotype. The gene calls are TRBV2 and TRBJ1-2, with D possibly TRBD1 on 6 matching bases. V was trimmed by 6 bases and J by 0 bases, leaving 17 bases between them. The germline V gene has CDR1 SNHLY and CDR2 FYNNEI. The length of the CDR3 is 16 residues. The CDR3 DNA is TGTGCCAGCAGGCCTCAGGGAGGGGGAGCTAACTATGGCTACACCTTC. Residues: CASRPQGGGANYGYTF.

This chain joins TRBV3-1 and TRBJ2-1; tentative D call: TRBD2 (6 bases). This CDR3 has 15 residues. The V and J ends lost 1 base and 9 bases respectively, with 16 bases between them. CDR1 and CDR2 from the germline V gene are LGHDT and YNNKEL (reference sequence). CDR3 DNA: TGTGCCAGCAGCCAAGGGGCAGGACGGGGGTCTGAGCAGTTCTTC. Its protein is CASSQGAGRGSEQFF.

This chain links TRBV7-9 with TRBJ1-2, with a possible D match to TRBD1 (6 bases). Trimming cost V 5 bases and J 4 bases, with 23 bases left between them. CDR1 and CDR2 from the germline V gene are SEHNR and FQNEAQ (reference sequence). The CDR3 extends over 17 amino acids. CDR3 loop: CASSATAQVGQCYGYTF. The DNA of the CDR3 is TGTGCCAGCAGCGCCACGGCTCAAGTAGGACAGTGCTATGGCTACACCTTC.

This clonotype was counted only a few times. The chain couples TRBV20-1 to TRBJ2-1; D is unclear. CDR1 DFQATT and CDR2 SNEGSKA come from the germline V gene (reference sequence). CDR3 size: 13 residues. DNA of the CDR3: TGCAGGACGGGCGGTACCTCCTACAATGAGCAGTTCTTC. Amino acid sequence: CRTGGTSYNEQFF.

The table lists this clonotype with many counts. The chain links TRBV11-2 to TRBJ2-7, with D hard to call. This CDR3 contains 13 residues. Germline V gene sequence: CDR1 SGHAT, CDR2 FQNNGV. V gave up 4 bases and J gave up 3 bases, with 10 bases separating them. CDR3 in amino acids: CASSSGTFYEQYF. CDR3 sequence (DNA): TGTGCCAGCAGCTCAGGTACTTTCTACGAGCAGTACTTC.

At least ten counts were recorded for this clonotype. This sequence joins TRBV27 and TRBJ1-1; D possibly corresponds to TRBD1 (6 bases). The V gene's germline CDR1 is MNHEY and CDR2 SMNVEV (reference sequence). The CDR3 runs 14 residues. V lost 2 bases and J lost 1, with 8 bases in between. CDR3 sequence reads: CASSLLGANTEAFF. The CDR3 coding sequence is TGTGCCAGCAGTTTACTGGGGGCGAACACTGAAGCTTTCTTT.

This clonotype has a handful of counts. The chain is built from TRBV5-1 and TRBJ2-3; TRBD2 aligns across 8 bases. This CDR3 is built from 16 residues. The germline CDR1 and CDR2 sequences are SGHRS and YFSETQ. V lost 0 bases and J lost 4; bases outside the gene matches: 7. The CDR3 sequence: CASSLAAGVGPDTQYF. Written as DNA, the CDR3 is TGCGCCAGCAGCTTGGCAGCGGGAGTGGGTCCAGATACGCAGTATTTT.

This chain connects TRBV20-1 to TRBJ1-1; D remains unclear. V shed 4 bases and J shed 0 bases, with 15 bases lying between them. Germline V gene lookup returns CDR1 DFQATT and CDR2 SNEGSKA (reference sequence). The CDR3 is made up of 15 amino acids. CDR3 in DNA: TGCAGTGCTATAAAGGGTAACCCCATGAACACTGAAGCTTTCTTT. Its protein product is CSAIKGNPMNTEAFF.

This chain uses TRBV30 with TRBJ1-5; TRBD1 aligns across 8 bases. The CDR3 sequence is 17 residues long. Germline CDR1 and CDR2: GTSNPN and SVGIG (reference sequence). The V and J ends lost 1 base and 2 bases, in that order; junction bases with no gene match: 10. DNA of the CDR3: TGTGCCTGGAGTGGGACAGGGTATATGCTAGGCAATCAGCCCCAGCATTTT. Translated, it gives CAWSGTGYMLGNQPQHF.

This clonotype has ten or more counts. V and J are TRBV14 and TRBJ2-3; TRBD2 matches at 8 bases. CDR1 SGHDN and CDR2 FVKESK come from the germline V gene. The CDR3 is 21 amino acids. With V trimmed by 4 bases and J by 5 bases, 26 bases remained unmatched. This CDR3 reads CASSPDRRLAPFRLEGDTQYF. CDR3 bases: TGTGCCAGCAGCCCCGATAGGAGACTAGCGCCTTTCCGCTTGGAAGGAGATACGCAGTATTTT.

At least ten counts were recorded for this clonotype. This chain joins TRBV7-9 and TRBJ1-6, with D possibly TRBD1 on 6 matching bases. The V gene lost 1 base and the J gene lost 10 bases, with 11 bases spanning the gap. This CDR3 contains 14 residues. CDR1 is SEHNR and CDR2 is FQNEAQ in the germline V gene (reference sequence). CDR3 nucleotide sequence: TGTGCCAGCAGCTTAGGACACAGGGAATCACCCCTCCACTTT. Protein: CASSLGHRESPLHF.

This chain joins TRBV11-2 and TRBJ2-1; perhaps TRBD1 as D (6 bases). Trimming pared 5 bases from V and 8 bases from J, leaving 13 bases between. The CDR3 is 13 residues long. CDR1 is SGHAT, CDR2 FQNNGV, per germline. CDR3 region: CASSAIQGYEQFF. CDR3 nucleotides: TGTGCCAGCAGCGCAATACAGGGCTATGAGCAGTTCTTC.

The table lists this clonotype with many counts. The CDR3 loop reads CASSDRKGSGEQYF. The CDR3 DNA follows: TGTGCCAGCAGCGACCGTAAGGGGTCCGGCGAGCAGTACTTC. V is TRBV9 and J is TRBJ2-7, with TRBD1 as a possible D gene (5 bases). The CDR3 runs to 14 residues. Between the trimmed V and J ends, which lost 3 bases and 6 bases, there was a span of 16 bases. CDR1 and CDR2 from the germline V gene are SGDLS and YYNGEE.

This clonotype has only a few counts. The CDR3 here is CASSFRASYEQYF. DNA for the CDR3: TGTGCCAGCAGCTTCAGGGCCTCCTACGAGCAGTACTTC. The rearrangement joins TRBV5-4 to TRBJ2-7, with TRBD1 as a possible D gene (5 bases). V was shortened by 2 bases and J by 0 bases, with 6 bases between the two germline ends. Looked up from germline, CDR1 is SGHNT and CDR2 is YYREEE (reference sequence). The CDR3 length is 13 residues.

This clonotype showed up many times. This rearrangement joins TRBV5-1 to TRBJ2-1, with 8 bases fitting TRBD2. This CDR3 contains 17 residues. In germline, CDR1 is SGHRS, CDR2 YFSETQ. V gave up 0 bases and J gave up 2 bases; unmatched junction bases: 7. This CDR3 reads CASSLDLAGYTYNEQFF. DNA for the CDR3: TGCGCCAGCAGCTTGGACCTAGCGGGTTATACCTACAATGAGCAGTTCTTC.

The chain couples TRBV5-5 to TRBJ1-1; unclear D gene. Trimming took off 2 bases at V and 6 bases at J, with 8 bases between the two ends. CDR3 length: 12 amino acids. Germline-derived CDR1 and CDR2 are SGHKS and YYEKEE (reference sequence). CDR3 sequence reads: CASSFLAAEAFF. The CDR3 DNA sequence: TGTGCCAGCAGCTTCCTCGCAGCTGAAGCTTTCTTT.

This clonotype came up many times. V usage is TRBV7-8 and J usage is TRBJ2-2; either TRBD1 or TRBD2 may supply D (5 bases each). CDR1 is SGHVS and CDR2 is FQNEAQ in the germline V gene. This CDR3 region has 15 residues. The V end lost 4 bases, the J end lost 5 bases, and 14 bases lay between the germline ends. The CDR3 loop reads CASSSGPRRTGELFF. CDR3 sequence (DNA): TGTGCCAGCAGCTCGGGACCCCGGAGAACCGGGGAGCTGTTTTTT. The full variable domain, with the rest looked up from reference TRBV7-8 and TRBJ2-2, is GAGVSQSPRYKVAKRGQDVALRCDPISGHVSLFWYQQALGQGPEFLTYFQNEAQLDKSGLPSDRFFAERPEGSVSTLKIQRTQQEDSAVYLCASSSGPRRTGELFFGEGSRLTVL.

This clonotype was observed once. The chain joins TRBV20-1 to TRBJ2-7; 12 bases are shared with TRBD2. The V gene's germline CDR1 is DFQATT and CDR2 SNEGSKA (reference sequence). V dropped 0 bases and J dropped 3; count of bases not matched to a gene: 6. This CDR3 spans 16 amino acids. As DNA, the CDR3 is TGCAGTGCTAGAGATGTGACTAGCGGGAGAATCTACGAGCAGTACTTC. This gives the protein CSARDVTSGRIYEQYF.

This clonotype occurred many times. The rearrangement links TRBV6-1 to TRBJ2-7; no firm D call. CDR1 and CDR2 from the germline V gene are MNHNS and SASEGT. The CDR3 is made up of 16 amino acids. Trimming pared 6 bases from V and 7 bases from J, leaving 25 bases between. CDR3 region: CASSQLFQRAETEQYF. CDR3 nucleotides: TGTGCCAGCAGCCAACTCTTCCAGCGAGCAGAGACGGAGCAGTACTTC.

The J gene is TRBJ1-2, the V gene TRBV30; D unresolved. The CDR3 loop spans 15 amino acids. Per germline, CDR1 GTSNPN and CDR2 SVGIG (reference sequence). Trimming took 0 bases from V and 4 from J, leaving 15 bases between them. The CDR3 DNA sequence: TGTGCCTGGAGTGTCGGTGGAGTTCGTCTCTATGGCTACACCTTC. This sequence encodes CAWSVGGVRLYGYTF.

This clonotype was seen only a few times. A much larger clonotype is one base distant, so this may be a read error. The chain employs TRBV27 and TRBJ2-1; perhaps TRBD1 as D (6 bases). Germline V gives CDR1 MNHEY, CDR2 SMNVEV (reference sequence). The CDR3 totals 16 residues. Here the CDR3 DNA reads TGTGCCACCAGTTCCCGGACAGCTTGGACGCGAAATGAGCAGTTCTTC. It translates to CATSSRTAWTRNEQFF.

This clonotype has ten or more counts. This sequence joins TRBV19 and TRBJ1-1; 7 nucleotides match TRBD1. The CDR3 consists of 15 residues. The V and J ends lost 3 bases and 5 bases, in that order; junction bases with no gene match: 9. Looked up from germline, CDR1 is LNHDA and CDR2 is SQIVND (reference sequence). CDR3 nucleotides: TGTGCCAGTAGTATTGCCGCTACAGGGGCAACTGAAGCTTTCTTT. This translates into CASSIAATGATEAFF.

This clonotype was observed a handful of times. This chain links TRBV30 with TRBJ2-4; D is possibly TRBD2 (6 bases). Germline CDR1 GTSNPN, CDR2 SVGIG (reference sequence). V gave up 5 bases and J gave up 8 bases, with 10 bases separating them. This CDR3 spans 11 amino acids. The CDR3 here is CAWGPGDIQYF. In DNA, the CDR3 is TGTGCCTGGGGGCCGGGGGACATTCAGTACTTC.

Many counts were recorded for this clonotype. Here the CDR3 DNA reads TGTGCCAGCAGCCAAGAGGTCAGGGATAACACCGGGGAGCTGTTTTTT. Translation: CASSQEVRDNTGELFF. The genes are TRBV4-2 and TRBJ2-2; D perhaps matches TRBD1 (5 bases). The germline CDR1 and CDR2 sequences are LGHNA and YNFKEQ. V lost 0 bases to trimming and J lost 2 bases, with 10 bases between them. The CDR3 extends over 16 amino acids.

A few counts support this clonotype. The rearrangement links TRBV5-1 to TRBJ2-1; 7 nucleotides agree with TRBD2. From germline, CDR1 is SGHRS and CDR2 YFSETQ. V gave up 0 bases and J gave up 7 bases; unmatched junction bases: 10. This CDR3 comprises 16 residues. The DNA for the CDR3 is TGCGCCAGCAGCTTGGACGGCGGGGGAAGGGAGAATGAGCAGTTCTTC. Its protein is CASSLDGGGRENEQFF. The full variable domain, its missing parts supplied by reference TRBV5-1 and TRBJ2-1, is KAGVTQTPRYLIKTRGQQVTLSCSPISGHRSVSWYQQTPGQGLQFLFEYFSETQRNKGNFPGRFSGRQFSNSRSEMNVSTLELGDSALYLCASSLDGGGRENEQFFGPGTRLTVL.

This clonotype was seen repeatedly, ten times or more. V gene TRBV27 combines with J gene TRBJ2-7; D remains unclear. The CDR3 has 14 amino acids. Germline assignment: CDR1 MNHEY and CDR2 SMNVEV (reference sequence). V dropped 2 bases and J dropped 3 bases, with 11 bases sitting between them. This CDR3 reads CASSLTYPHYEQYF. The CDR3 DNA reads TGTGCCAGCAGTTTAACCTACCCCCACTACGAGCAGTACTTC.

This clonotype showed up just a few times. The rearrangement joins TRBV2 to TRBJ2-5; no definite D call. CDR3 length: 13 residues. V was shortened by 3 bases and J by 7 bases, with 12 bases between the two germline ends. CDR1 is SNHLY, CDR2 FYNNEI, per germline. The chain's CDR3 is CASSEPIDGTQYF. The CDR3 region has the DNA TGTGCCAGCAGTGAGCCGATAGACGGGACCCAGTACTTC.

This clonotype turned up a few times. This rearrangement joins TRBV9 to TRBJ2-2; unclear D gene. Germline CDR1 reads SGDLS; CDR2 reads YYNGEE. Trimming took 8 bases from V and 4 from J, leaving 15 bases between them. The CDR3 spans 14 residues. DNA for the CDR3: TGTGCCAGTTGTCCAGACCTATTCACCGGGGAGCTGTTTTTT. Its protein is CASCPDLFTGELFF.

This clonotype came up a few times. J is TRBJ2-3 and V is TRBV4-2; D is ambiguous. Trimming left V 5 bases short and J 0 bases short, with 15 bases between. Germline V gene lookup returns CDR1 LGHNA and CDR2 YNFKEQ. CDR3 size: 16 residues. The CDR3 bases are TGTGCCAGCAGCGAAAGATTGTCCGGTAGCACAGATACGCAGTATTTT. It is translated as CASSERLSGSTDTQYF.

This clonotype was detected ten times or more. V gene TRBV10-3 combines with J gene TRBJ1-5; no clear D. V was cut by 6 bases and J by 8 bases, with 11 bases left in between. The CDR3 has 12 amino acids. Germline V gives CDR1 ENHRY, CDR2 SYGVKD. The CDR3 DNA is TGTGCCATCAGGGCTGGGAGTGAGCCCCAGCATTTT. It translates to CAIRAGSEPQHF.